This passage covers 4 T cell receptor beta chains from one sample sequenced in a study of post-analysis software for immune sequencing data. Study-wide results and caveats: About five TRBV segments, including TRBV5-6, TRBV5-1 and TRBV20-1, were more frequent in patients than controls.

Antigens of these TCRs are unknown. cDNA libraries for TCR beta contained unique molecular identifiers. MiXCR, applied by TCRdb to the PCR reads, yields one record per CDR3 protein. The sample records about 460,000 distinct CDR3 sequences, roughly 46% being singletons. Sequences were obtained from blood. The receptors come from a girl aged 10 to 17 with multiple sclerosis.

The chain recombines TRBV29-1 with TRBJ2-1; TRBD2 is a possible D gene (6 bases). CDR1 and CDR2 (germline): SQVTM, ANQGSEA. This CDR3 spans 14 amino acids. Trimming took off 7 bases at V and 9 bases at J, with 22 bases between the two ends. The CDR3 spells CSAGDLGDNGEQFF. The CDR3 DNA sequence: TGCAGCGCGGGGGACCTGGGGGATAATGGTGAGCAGTTCTTC.

The chain is built from TRBV12-3 or TRBV12-4 and TRBJ2-1; D may match TRBD1 or TRBD2 (5 bases each). This CDR3 spans 12 amino acids. V lost 7 bases and J lost 6, with 10 bases in between. CDR3 residues: CASTPGRNEQFF. CDR3 DNA: TGTGCCAGCACCCCGGGACGCAATGAGCAGTTCTTC.

V usage is TRBV20-1 and J usage is TRBJ2-1, with 9 bases fitting TRBD1. The V gene's germline CDR1 is DFQATT and CDR2 SNEGSKA (reference sequence). Trimming took 3 bases from V and 8 from J; bases not matched to a gene: 8. The CDR3 is 14 amino acids. The CDR3 is CSARGDRGVYEQFF. DNA of the CDR3: TGCAGTGCTAGGGGAGACAGGGGGGTCTATGAGCAGTTCTTC.

The chain has TRBV2 and TRBJ2-1; 12 positions match TRBD2. Germline-derived CDR1 and CDR2 are SNHLY and FYNNEI. Trimming removed 4 bases from V and 13 bases from J; junction bases left unmatched: 14. The CDR3 extends over 16 amino acids. The CDR3: CASSGLAGALAETQFF. CDR3 DNA: TGTGCCAGCAGTGGACTAGCGGGAGCTCTTGCGGAGACCCAGTTCTTC.